The rows below give T cell receptor beta chains drawn from one sample of a study of CD8+ T cells in alopecia areata. Assay used: immunoSEQ multiplex PCR; TCRdb lists only in-frame clones, some missing. The sample yields about 180,000 clones, around 49% seen once. The source was CD8+ T cells sorted from blood, collected at approximately week 51, from a patient treated with tofacitinib. Receptors were obtained from a human donor with alopecia areata. Both conserved end residues are part of each CDR3. The D gene is left open where the match is weak. A clone size is listed for some rows: how often the clone was seen (once, few, many), or a class if it is expanded.

V gene: TRBV29-1; D gene: TRBD1; CDR3 length: 15; J gene: TRBJ2-7; clone size: few; CDR3 protein: CSVKGGTGGTYEQYF; CDR3 DNA: TGCAGCGTCAAAGGTGGGACAGGGGGAACCTACGAGCAGTACTTC
V gene: TRBV4-1; D gene: .; CDR3 length: 14; J gene: TRBJ2-3; clone size: .; CDR3 protein: CASSQDPRARTQYF; CDR3 DNA: TGCGCCAGCAGCCAAGATCCTCGGGCTAGAACGCAGTATTTT
V gene: TRBV29-1; D gene: TRBD1; CDR3 length: 14; J gene: TRBJ2-1; clone size: .; CDR3 protein: CSADDRGGVDEQFF; CDR3 DNA: TGCAGCGCCGATGACAGGGGAGGTGTGGATGAGCAGTTCTTC
V gene: TRBV30; D gene: .; CDR3 length: 11; J gene: TRBJ2-7; clone size: once; CDR3 protein: CASAGAYEQYF; CDR3 DNA: TGTGCCTCCGCTGGGGCCTACGAGCAGTACTTC
V gene: TRBV15; D gene: .; CDR3 length: 12; J gene: TRBJ2-5; clone size: .; CDR3 protein: CATTEGYGTQYF; CDR3 DNA: TGTGCCACCACTGAGGGGTACGGGACCCAGTACTTC
V gene: TRBV6-5; D gene: .; CDR3 length: 14; J gene: TRBJ2-5; clone size: .; CDR3 protein: CASSYNQGKETQYF; CDR3 DNA: TGTGCCAGCAGTTACAATCAGGGGAAAGAGACCCAGTACTTC
V gene: TRBV28; D gene: .; CDR3 length: 14; J gene: TRBJ2-2; clone size: few; CDR3 protein: CASSLGQHTGELFF; CDR3 DNA: TGTGCCAGCAGTCTAGGACAGCACACCGGGGAGCTGTTTTTT
V gene: TRBV6-5; D gene: .; CDR3 length: 15; J gene: TRBJ2-1; clone size: .; CDR3 protein: CASSARGASINEQFF; CDR3 DNA: TGTGCCAGCAGTGCTCGCGGGGCGAGTATCAATGAGCAGTTCTTC
V gene: TRBV7-2; D gene: TRBD1; CDR3 length: 14; J gene: TRBJ2-7; clone size: .; CDR3 protein: CASSLGGQGYEQYF; CDR3 DNA: TGTGCCAGCAGCTTAGGAGGACAGGGCTACGAGCAGTACTTC
V gene: TRBV4-3; D gene: TRBD1; CDR3 length: 16; J gene: TRBJ1-1; clone size: .; CDR3 protein: CASSQMAGTANTEAFF; CDR3 DNA: TGCGCCAGCAGCCAAATGGCCGGGACAGCGAACACTGAAGCTTTCTTT
V gene: TRBV30; D gene: .; CDR3 length: 13; J gene: TRBJ1-1; clone size: .; CDR3 protein: CAWSMDVNTEAFF; CDR3 DNA: TGTGCCTGGAGTATGGACGTAAACACTGAAGCTTTCTTT
V gene: TRBV2; D gene: TRBD2; CDR3 length: 16; J gene: TRBJ2-5; clone size: .; CDR3 protein: CASSVPAGGYQETQYF; CDR3 DNA: TGTGCCAGCAGTGTCCCAGCGGGGGGCTACCAAGAGACCCAGTACTTC
V gene: TRBV7-9; D gene: .; CDR3 length: 14; J gene: TRBJ1-5; clone size: once; CDR3 protein: CASSFQGSNQPQHF; CDR3 DNA: TGTGCCAGCAGCTTCCAGGGTAGCAATCAGCCCCAGCATTTT
V gene: TRBV2; D gene: .; CDR3 length: 16; J gene: TRBJ2-5; clone size: .; CDR3 protein: CASSELAPKGLRTQYF; CDR3 DNA: TGTGCCAGCAGTGAGCTAGCCCCCAAAGGGTTGAGGACCCAGTACTTC
V gene: TRBV13; D gene: TRBD2; CDR3 length: 15; J gene: TRBJ2-2; clone size: .; CDR3 protein: CASSSLAANTGELFF; CDR3 DNA: TGTGCCAGCAGCTCACTAGCGGCCAACACCGGGGAGCTGTTTTTT